This T cell receptor (beta chain) was profiled in a study of radiotherapy plus CTLA-4 blockade in lung cancer. Broader study findings: Reportedly, early blood T cell clone dynamics best predicted response, with interferon-beta. Radiotherapy plus ipilimumab was followed by expansion in blood of tumor-derived TCR clones.

A word on this clone: Its antigen remains unidentified.

Here immunoSEQ multiplex PCR was the method, and the copy in TCRdb shows in-frame clones only, minus some. The data show 35,000 or so clones, around 85% seen once. Germline loops: CDR1 SGHRS, CDR2 YFSETQ. The length of the CDR3 is 18 residues. The V gene end was trimmed by 0 bases and the J gene end by 5 bases; junction bases not matched to a gene: 11. This TCR was sampled from a human donor with non-small cell lung cancer who had stable disease on radiotherapy plus ipilimumab. The chain is built from TRBV5-1 and TRBJ2-5; 12 bases are a match to TRBD2. Sequenced material: peripheral blood, taken from a patient treated with radiotherapy plus ipilimumab. The CDR3 DNA reads TGCGCCAGCAGCTTGGACTTGGGGACTAGCGGGCTGCGGGAGACCCAGTACTTC. Protein: CASSLDLGTSGLRETQYF.